The clone carrying this TCR beta chain was recorded once. Antigen: not known. The source of the sample is a study of OX40 agonist ivuxolimab in advanced cancers. As for the study in general: In this trial design, patients received ivuxolimab intravenously at 0.01 to 10 mg/kg every 2 weeks. Antecedent anti-PD-1, anti-PD-L1 or anti-CTLA-4 therapy was permissible, with roughly 40% having received some.

Study results and limitations: Compared with CD4+, CD8+ T cells on average had more expanded clones. Determination of antigen specificity was not performed for the expanded peripheral T cells.

V gave up 5 bases and J gave up 7 bases, with 21 bases separating them. CDR1 SGHVS and CDR2 FQNEAQ come from the germline V gene. The CDR3 runs to 17 residues. Libraries were prepared by immunoSEQ multiplex PCR; TCRdb keeps only in-frame clonotypes and omits some of them. Here the sample spans 90,000 to 100,000 clones, roughly 83% being singletons. The J gene is TRBJ1-6, the V gene TRBV7-8, with a weak D call TRBD1 (5 bases). The sequence came from an adult with an advanced solid tumor such as melanoma, head and neck, liver or kidney cancer. This specimen was CD4+ or CD8+ T cells sorted from blood, taken in a trial of the OX40 agonist ivuxolimab. The CDR3 DNA is TGTGCCAGCAGCCAGAGATCCGGGACGTCGGTCAATTCACCCCTCCACTTT. This codes for CASSQRSGTSVNSPLHF.